This TCR beta chain comes out of a study of radiotherapy plus CTLA-4 blockade in lung cancer (dated by TCRdb to the late 2010s). Background for the entire study: Among the enrolled patients, 15% to 20% had an objective response, and 31% reached disease control.

Focal radiation therapy combined with CTLA-4 blockade (ipilimumab) was tested in patients with chemo-refractory metastatic non-small-cell lung cancer. Trimming removed 5 bases from V and 4 bases from J, leaving 15 bases between the germline ends. The CDR3 numbers 15 residues from cysteine through phenylalanine. Only the CDR3 DNA stays, 45 bases, in frame from base 1. From a lookup of the germline V gene, CDR1 and CDR2 are SGHTA and FQGNSA. Results and caveats for the whole study, not just this receptor: After treatment with radiotherapy and ipilimumab, TCR clones that originated in tumors expanded in peripheral blood. Increased serum interferon-beta after radiation, together with early dynamic changes in blood T cell clones, were reported to be the strongest predictors of response.

Library method: the immunoSEQ multiplex PCR assay. Held by TCRdb, this immuneACCESS table contains in-frame sequences only and omits some clones. Under half of the omission traces to an unresolved V gene where checked; the cause of the rest is unknown. Within this sample are some 100,000 clones, with roughly four fifths of them counted one time only. The ten largest clones take up roughly 15% of the sample. In the case of this clone: It lacks a known antigen. Base qualities are missing; no much larger clone stands one base away.

The chain is made from TRBV7-2 and TRBJ2-1; perhaps TRBD2 is the D gene, with 8 bases matching. Sequenced here: peripheral blood, sampled from a patient treated with radiotherapy plus ipilimumab. This sequence was found in a human donor with non-small cell lung cancer that progressed on radiotherapy plus ipilimumab. The nucleotide sequence is TGTGCCAGCAGCCCGGGAGGGGGCGCTTACAATGAGCAGTTCTTC. Its product reads: CASSPGGGAYNEQFF.